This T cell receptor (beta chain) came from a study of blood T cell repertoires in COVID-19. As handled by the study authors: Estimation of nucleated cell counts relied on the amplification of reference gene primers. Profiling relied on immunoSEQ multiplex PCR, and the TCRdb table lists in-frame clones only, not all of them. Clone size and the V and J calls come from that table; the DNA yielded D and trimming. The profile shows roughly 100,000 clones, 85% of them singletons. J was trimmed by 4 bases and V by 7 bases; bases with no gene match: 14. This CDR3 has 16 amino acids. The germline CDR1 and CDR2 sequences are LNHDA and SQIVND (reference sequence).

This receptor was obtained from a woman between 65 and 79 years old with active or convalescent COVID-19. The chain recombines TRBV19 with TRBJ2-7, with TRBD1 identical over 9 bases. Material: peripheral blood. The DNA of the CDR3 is TGTGCCAGTAAGAGATCGACAGGGGGGGGCCTTTACGAGCAGTACTTC. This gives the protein CASKRSTGGGLYEQYF.